The T cell receptor beta chain under discussion was sequenced for a study of tumor-infiltrating lymphocytes in localized non-small cell lung cancer. Generated by immunoSEQ multiplex PCR, the TCRdb table keeps only in-frame clones and is missing some. The table has about 16,000 clones, about four fifths seen once. The table lists this clone with a count of one. The sequence was obtained from a human donor with non-small cell lung cancer. Sequencing input: lung tumor tissue.

The CDR3: CASSITTGGYTF. The CDR3 DNA reads TGTGCCAGTAGTATTACTACGGGGGGCTACACCTTC. The V gene is TRBV19, the J gene TRBJ1-2; D is undetermined. The CDR3 is 12 residues long. The germline V gene encodes CDR1 LNHDA and CDR2 SQIVND (reference sequence). Trimming shortened V by 3 bases and J by 8 bases, and 10 bases separated the two germline ends.